This T cell receptor beta chain appears in the sequencing data of a study of cytomegalovirus exposure and HLA in healthy donors (dated by TCRdb to 2016 to 2017). Regarding the research as a whole: An earlier analysis of about 530 of the donors reported approximately 300 Gb of sequence data and approximately 120 million unique TCR beta sequences obtained from roughly 170 million T cells. About 280 gigabases of sequencing data and roughly 80 million unique TCR sequences made up an early release that covered approximately 700 HLA-typed donors. The genetic ancestry cluster associated with self-reported Caucasian donors included roughly 84% of the approximately 400 genotyped donors. The study aimed to test whether signatures of past pathogen exposure could be identified by cataloging public T cell receptors. Using immunosequencing, the study profiled T cell repertoires from about 610 subjects and related those repertoires to cytomegalovirus serostatus. In addition to the first cohort of 666 subjects, a separate validation cohort of 100 to 150 different subjects was used. The study combined high-throughput TCR immunosequencing, statistical association of individual TCRs with disease status, and machine learning to predict cytomegalovirus infection status. A later analysis re-analyzed previously published TCR beta repertoires from hundreds of donors and added high-resolution HLA genotyping to study TCR occurrence patterns. In the later analysis, no new phenotypic data were used to find candidate immune exposures; instead, reliance was placed on TCR beta sequences and their occurrence across donors. An earlier analysis of approximately 630 of the donors applied high-throughput TCR beta sequencing to assess whether each TCR beta V gene segment acted as functional or pseudogenic. Donor age, sex, ethnicity and CMV serostatus were compiled together with the repertoire data. A later genetic analysis took genome-wide SNP genotypes for about three fifths of the roughly 670 donors and used that subset as a discovery cohort. All discovery cohort repertoires had been generated using a single sequencing platform. HLA typing covered class I and class II loci at four-digit resolution. Typing coverage differed by locus: A, B, C, DRB1 and DQB1 were typed in roughly 629-640 donors, DQA1 in 500 to 550, DPA1 in some 570, and DPB1 in around 490. Because of strong linkage in the cohort, four or five DR-DQ haplotypes were treated as single units for association and clustering. Across under 500 genotyped donors of the cohort, an average of approximately 240,000 unique TCR beta nucleotide sequences per donor were sequenced, and roughly 20% of those sequences were non-productive.

The library was made by the immunoSEQ multiplex PCR assay. For the multiplex PCR, a mixture combining 60 forward primers for TCR Vbeta segments and 13 reverse primers for TCR Jbeta segments was used. A multiplex PCR assay on genomic DNA amplified the CDR3 region of rearranged TCR beta genes. The amplified TCR beta libraries were sequenced on the Illumina HiSeq System as 87-base-pair reads. The authors processed their data as follows. A later analysis counted approximately 84 million unique TCR beta chains across the approximately 700 repertoires, and roughly 10 million of these chains were shared by at least two donors. To remove PCR and sequencing errors, raw reads were error-corrected and collapsed into unique sequences using a nearest-neighbor algorithm that merged closely related sequences. Alignment of CDR3 sequences to IMGT reference sequences was used to assign V, D and J gene segments. For a sequence to be retained, a match of at least six nucleotides was required to both a V gene segment and a J gene segment. Rearrangements were called productive when the CDR3 lacked stop codons and stayed in frame with V and J; all others were non-productive. CDR3 was defined by IMGT convention, running from the second conserved V-encoded cysteine to the conserved J-encoded phenylalanine. The earlier analysis of 500 to 600 of the donors excluded sequences that lacked an unambiguous match to a single V gene segment. An earlier analysis of a few hundred of the donors called V segments functional above 56.7% productive rearrangements and segregating when the between-donor standard deviation exceeded 5%. A statistical classification framework was built to diagnose cytomegalovirus status from the catalog of TCR beta chain sequences. In a later analysis, V and J genes were assigned by comparing TCR nucleotide sequences against IMGT/GENE-DB human TR gene sequences. A later analysis assigned CDR3 sequences and most-parsimonious VDJ recombination scenarios with the TCRdist pipeline. In a later analysis, every TCR beta chain was defined by the combination of its CDR3 amino acid sequence and its V-gene family, and reads without a unique V-gene family were dropped. A later analysis removed 450 to 600 highly shared, low-generation-probability nucleotide sequences to deal with suspected cross-contamination and a sequencing artifact. A later analysis calculated a clonal expansion index for each public chain from normalized within-repertoire ranks of inferred template counts. Generation probabilities in a later analysis came from a VDJ recombination model fitted to out-of-frame rearrangements, and those results were checked against IGoR. A later analysis scored TCR-TCR, TCR-HLA and TCR-CMV co-occurrence with hypergeometric tests, applying a repertoire-size bias correction to TCR pairs. A later analysis estimated false discovery rates by permuting HLA or CMV assignments 20 times. A later analysis grouped co-occurring TCRs with DBSCAN, adding TCRdist sequence similarity when clustering within HLA-allele-positive subsets. Repertoires with fewer than 30,000 or more than 120,000 public chains, plus five repertoires with anomalous nucleotide sharing, were excluded from co-occurrence clustering. In TCRdb, the immuneACCESS table is reduced to in-frame sequences with V and J assigned. These tables do not hold every clone; where another copy was compared, an unresolved V gene accounts for under half, and the others remain unexplained. V and J calls plus clone size are reproduced from that table; the DNA served to infer D and trimming. This sample's table contains roughly 77,000 clones. In total, the top ten clones hold roughly 4.8% of the sample.

The V end loses 5 bases and the J end loses 8 bases, and a stretch of 15 bases separates them. The CDR3 runs 13 residues from the cysteine to the phenylalanine. The entry retains the CDR3 DNA only, 39 bases that are in frame from base 1. As encoded in the germline V gene, CDR1 is SGHTA while CDR2 is FQGNSA. Summary of the overall study and its limitations: In a later analysis, some 17,000 TCR beta sequences were associated with specific HLA alleles at a false discovery rate of 0.05. In a later analysis, HLA-associated TCR beta chains showed more clonal expansion and lower generation probabilities than non-associated chains that were equally common. The presence/absence analyses assumed that sequencing depth was roughly uniform across donors, and that assumption may not be true. The study listed 150 to 200 TCR beta chains as associated with cytomegalovirus. The authors suggested that the approach could potentially be extended to other disease states and immunological phenotypes. In a later genetic analysis, fewer N-insertions in productive TCRs were reported among donors in an Asian-associated ancestry cluster than the 666-donor mean. Correlated functional status among segregating V segments might reflect linkage disequilibrium, but an unknown experimental factor could not be ruled out. An association between a missense DCLRE1C variant and V-gene and J-gene trimming of TCR beta chains was found in a later genetic analysis and replicated in an independent cohort. The classifier was reported to diagnose cytomegalovirus status with high specificity and sensitivity in both the original and validation cohorts. A further reported finding was that TCR beta sequences accurately predicted the HLA-A and HLA-B alleles for most subjects in the first cohort. Because some donors lacked HLA typing at each locus, the association tests relied only on the typed subset. Because counts were too low, approximately 15 rarely observed V segments, including chromosome 9 orphons, were excluded from the earlier analysis of 500 to 700 of the donors. The 87-base-pair reads could not distinguish some IMGT-functional V segments, including TRBV6-2 and TRBV6-3, so those segments were excluded. A later analysis found that TCR association rates varied across HLA loci, with DRB1 alleles showing the most associated TCRs and HLA-C alleles the fewest. In an earlier analysis of under 600 of the donors, most TCR beta V segments were observed in productive rearrangements about 87% or about 30% of the time, broadly matching IMGT annotations. Most TCR sequences were observed very rarely across donors, whereas some public TCRs were present in many individuals. In vitro tests confirmed that a few of the cytomegalovirus-associated TCR beta chains recognize cytomegalovirus antigens. Immune exposure information for the cohort was limited to CMV serostatus. Several of the top co-occurrence clusters appeared to be linked to parvovirus B19, influenza, CMV and Epstein-Barr virus, according to a later analysis. This cohort had only TCR beta chains sequenced, and the lack of alpha or paired-chain data limited which features could be detected. The sequencing pipeline was judged likely to have produced a cluster of highly shared sequence variants as a technical artifact. Assigning TCR associations to individual alleles was difficult when HLA alleles, especially DR and DQ, strongly co-occurred. In a later analysis, most CMV-associated TCR beta chains were found to appear HLA-restricted, with HLA associations seemingly driven largely by CMV exposure.

In regard to this clone: Its antigen is not yet known.

In total, just over 650 healthy bone marrow donors made up the cohort. Cohort members were all nominally healthy when sampled, although unrecorded immune exposures were likely present. The donor tested CMV seronegative, placing the donor among the roughly 400 seronegative members of the cohort. Each donor provided a peripheral blood sample, and peripheral blood mononuclear cells were used for TCR beta sequencing. Genomic DNA was extracted from the blood cell samples with the Qiagen DNeasy Blood Extraction Kit. The sequencing sample was made of PBMCs. This sequence was found in a man aged 25-40 years in good health and CMV-seronegative. The chain employs TRBV7-2 and TRBJ1-2; D gene: possibly TRBD1, on 5 matching bases. CDR3 region: CASSQRTGSGYTF. In nucleotide form, the sequence is TGTGCCAGCAGCCAAAGAACAGGATCCGGCTACACCTTC.